This is a list of T cell receptor beta chains from one sample in a study of Ad26.COV2.S vaccination and SARS-CoV-2 variants. Repertoires were generated with immunoSEQ multiplex PCR, while TCRdb's copy carries only in-frame clones and drops some. The sample carries about 350,000 clones, about 89% recorded once. This specimen was peripheral blood, taken in a trial of Ad26.COV2.S vaccine versus placebo. All receptors come from a person between 18 and 60 years old who received the Ad26.COV2.S COVID-19 vaccine or a placebo. CDR3s include the opening cysteine and the closing phenylalanine or tryptophan. A D gene is named only where the DNA matches it firmly. Not all rows give a size; the values are once, few, many and, for expanded clones, a class.

J: TRBJ1-2
V: TRBV6-5
size: once
D: TRBD1
CDR3: CASSTGTVTGYTF
DNA: TGTGCCAGCAGTACCGGGACAGTAACAGGCTACACCTTC

J: TRBJ2-6
V: TRBV4-1
size: once
D: NA
CDR3: CASSQSRVGANVLTF
DNA: TGCGCCAGCAGCCAATCCAGGGTCGGGGCCAACGTCCTGACTTTC

J: TRBJ2-1
V: TRBV28
size: NA
D: NA
CDR3: CASSFTEKIYNEQFF
DNA: TGTGCCAGCAGTTTTACCGAAAAAATTTACAATGAGCAGTTCTTC

J: TRBJ1-5
V: TRBV24-1
size: NA
D: NA
CDR3: CATSDLNVKNLVGNQPQHF
DNA: TGTGCCACCAGTGATCTCAATGTTAAAAATCTAGTGGGCAATCAGCCCCAGCATTTT

J: TRBJ2-3
V: TRBV11-2
size: NA
D: TRBD1
CDR3: CASSPTGTGESTDTQYF
DNA: TGTGCCAGCAGTCCGACCGGGACAGGGGAGAGCACAGATACGCAGTATTTT

J: TRBJ2-7
V: TRBV6-6
size: NA
D: NA
CDR3: CASRNRDRQEQYF
DNA: TGTGCCAGCAGAAATCGGGACCGACAGGAGCAGTACTTC

J: TRBJ1-2
V: TRBV12-3/TRBV12-4
size: many
D: NA
CDR3: CASSFGLTPGYTF
DNA: TGTGCCAGCAGTTTCGGACTAACCCCCGGCTACACCTTC

J: TRBJ1-1
V: TRBV19
size: NA
D: NA
CDR3: CASSISGHPNTEAFF
DNA: TGTGCCAGTAGTATTTCGGGACACCCGAACACTGAAGCTTTCTTT

J: TRBJ2-5
V: TRBV7-3
size: NA
D: NA
CDR3: CASSLNAGSEETQYF
DNA: TGTGCCAGCAGCTTAAATGCGGGGTCGGAAGAGACCCAGTACTTC

J: TRBJ2-3
V: TRBV5-1
size: NA
D: NA
CDR3: CASSLVGGTETTDTQYF
DNA: TGCGCCAGCAGCTTGGTAGGCGGGACAGAGACGACAGATACGCAGTATTTT

J: TRBJ1-4
V: TRBV21-1
size: NA
D: NA
CDR3: CASSKVKGPGTNEKLFF
DNA: TGTGCCAGCAGCAAAGTGAAGGGGCCTGGAACTAATGAAAAACTGTTTTTT

J: TRBJ1-2
V: TRBV7-9
size: NA
D: NA
CDR3: CASSLDGGFDYGYTF
DNA: TGTGCCAGCAGCTTAGATGGGGGGTTCGACTATGGCTACACCTTC

J: TRBJ2-3
V: TRBV9
size: NA
D: TRBD1
CDR3: CASSRQGADTQYF
DNA: TGTGCCAGCAGCAGACAGGGGGCAGATACGCAGTATTTT

J: TRBJ2-4
V: TRBV23-1
size: NA
D: NA
CDR3: CASSHPLTKNIQYF
DNA: TGCGCCAGCAGTCACCCATTAACCAAAAACATTCAGTACTTC

J: TRBJ1-2
V: TRBV9
size: NA
D: NA
CDR3: CASSGQSLNYGYTF
DNA: TGTGCCAGCAGCGGACAGTCTCTTAACTATGGCTACACCTTC

J: TRBJ1-1
V: TRBV19
size: NA
D: NA
CDR3: CASSLDPSDTEAFF
DNA: TGTGCCAGTAGTTTGGACCCCAGCGACACTGAAGCTTTCTTT

J: TRBJ2-5
V: TRBV5-4
size: NA
D: TRBD2
CDR3: CASSVGGLAGAQETQYF
DNA: TGTGCCAGCAGCGTAGGGGGACTAGCGGGGGCCCAAGAGACCCAGTACTTC

J: TRBJ2-2
V: TRBV30
size: NA
D: NA
CDR3: CAWTPWDPTGELFF
DNA: TGTGCCTGGACGCCCTGGGACCCCACCGGGGAGCTGTTTTTT

J: TRBJ1-5
V: TRBV19
size: once
D: NA
CDR3: CASSIDSANQPQHF
DNA: TGTGCCAGTAGTATAGATTCGGCCAATCAGCCCCAGCATTTT

J: TRBJ2-7
V: TRBV11-2
size: NA
D: TRBD1
CDR3: CASSLDATGGYEQYF
DNA: TGTGCCAGCAGCTTAGATGCGACAGGGGGCTACGAGCAGTACTTC

J: TRBJ1-6
V: TRBV6-1
size: NA
D: NA
CDR3: CASSEKEDGFGPLHF
DNA: TGTGCCAGCAGTGAAAAGGAGGACGGATTTGGGCCCCTCCACTTT

J: TRBJ1-2
V: TRBV6-5
size: NA
D: TRBD1
CDR3: CASSIKDRDGYTF
DNA: TGTGCCAGCAGTATAAAGGACAGGGATGGCTACACCTTC

J: TRBJ1-2
V: TRBV5-1
size: NA
D: NA
CDR3: CASSLGPGQFDGYTF
DNA: TGCGCCAGCAGCTTGGGACCTGGACAGTTCGATGGCTACACCTTC

J: TRBJ2-5
V: TRBV9
size: NA
D: NA
CDR3: CASSVPEQRVGETQYF
DNA: TGTGCCAGCAGCGTACCGGAACAGAGGGTTGGGGAGACCCAGTACTTC

J: TRBJ1-3
V: TRBV4-1
size: NA
D: TRBD1
CDR3: CASSQYSVDRVGNTIYF
DNA: TGCGCCAGCAGCCAGTACTCGGTGGACAGGGTTGGAAACACCATATATTTT

J: TRBJ2-3
V: TRBV7-9
size: NA
D: NA
CDR3: CASSLRIAISDTQYF
DNA: TGTGCCAGCAGCTTAAGAATAGCGATCTCAGATACGCAGTATTTT

J: TRBJ1-2
V: TRBV28
size: once
D: NA
CDR3: CASSPNRYGYTF
DNA: TGTGCCAGCAGCCCTAATAGGTATGGCTACACCTTC

J: TRBJ2-7
V: TRBV29-1
size: NA
D: NA
CDR3: CSVVDSTDYYSYEQYF
DNA: TGCAGCGTTGTGGACTCGACAGACTATTACTCCTACGAGCAGTACTTC

J: TRBJ2-7
V: TRBV29-1
size: NA
D: NA
CDR3: CSVTGQSDYEQYF
DNA: TGCAGCGTGACCGGACAGAGCGACTACGAGCAGTACTTC

J: TRBJ1-6
V: TRBV6-5
size: NA
D: TRBD1
CDR3: CASSYGQGAGSPLHF
DNA: TGTGCCAGCAGTTACGGCCAGGGGGCCGGGTCACCCCTCCACTTT

J: TRBJ1-5
V: TRBV7-2
size: NA
D: NA
CDR3: CASSLVGGPPNQPQHF
DNA: TGTGCCAGCAGCTTAGTAGGGGGGCCCCCCAATCAGCCCCAGCATTTT

J: TRBJ1-1
V: TRBV27
size: NA
D: NA
CDR3: CASSLTGLNTEAFF
DNA: TGTGCCAGCAGCTTAACAGGACTGAACACTGAAGCTTTCTTT

J: TRBJ2-7
V: TRBV15
size: NA
D: NA
CDR3: CATSRDRSGVYEQYF
DNA: TGTGCCACCAGCAGAGACAGGTCAGGGGTCTACGAGCAGTACTTC

J: TRBJ2-1
V: TRBV4-2
size: NA
D: TRBD2
CDR3: CASSQSSGADRQFF
DNA: TGTGCCAGCAGCCAATCTAGCGGGGCGGACCGGCAGTTCTTC

J: TRBJ2-3
V: TRBV25-1
size: NA
D: NA
CDR3: CASRPSGSTDTQYF
DNA: TGTGCCAGTCGGCCGAGCGGGAGCACAGATACGCAGTATTTT

J: TRBJ1-2
V: TRBV5-4
size: few
D: NA
CDR3: CASSFGPLGEYGYTF
DNA: TGTGCCAGCAGCTTTGGCCCCCTTGGGGAATATGGCTACACCTTC

J: TRBJ1-2
V: TRBV7-9
size: NA
D: NA
CDR3: CASSLAEFNYGYTF
DNA: TGTGCCAGCAGCTTAGCAGAGTTTAACTATGGCTACACCTTC

J: TRBJ2-7
V: TRBV5-6
size: NA
D: NA
CDR3: CASSNGQPPYEQYF
DNA: TGTGCCAGCAGCAACGGACAGCCACCCTACGAGCAGTACTTC